Below, 13 T cell receptor beta chains from the same sample are listed, as sequenced in a study of blood T cell repertoires in COVID-19. Libraries were prepared by immunoSEQ multiplex PCR; TCRdb keeps only in-frame clonotypes and omits some of them. The sample gives fewer than 200,000 clones, roughly 91% of which show up once; 5% to 6.5% is in the top ten. Sequenced input: peripheral blood. The receptor source for this set is a man aged 40-50 years with active or convalescent COVID-19.

J is TRBJ2-2 and V is TRBV11-3, with D possibly TRBD2 on 5 matching bases. The CDR3 has 12 residues. Trimming pared 5 bases from V and 6 bases from J, leaving 7 bases between. Germline loops: CDR1 SGHNT, CDR2 YENEEA. CDR3 nucleotides: TGTGCCAGCAGCGAACTAGCCGGGGAGCTGTTTTTT. This gives the protein CASSELAGELFF.

This clone was observed once. V gene TRBV7-9 combines with J gene TRBJ1-5, with 9 bases aligning to TRBD1. CDR3 size: 18 residues. The germline CDR1 and CDR2 sequences are SEHNR and FQNEAQ (reference sequence). Trimming cost V 3 bases and J 1 base; bases outside gene matches: 10. CDR3 loop: CASSFDRGVRRSNQPQHF. CDR3 coding DNA: TGTGCCAGCAGCTTCGACAGGGGGGTTAGGCGGAGCAATCAGCCCCAGCATTTT.

The chain recombines TRBV12-3 or TRBV12-4 with TRBJ1-1; D is unresolved. The CDR3 has 12 residues. The ends were cut back, 3 bases at V and 7 bases at J, with 9 bases in the middle. Here the CDR3 reads CASSFKAGEAFF. CDR3 nucleotide sequence: TGTGCCAGCAGTTTTAAGGCGGGTGAAGCTTTCTTT.

The chain is built from TRBV5-4 and TRBJ1-1; 9 bases fit TRBD1. V lost 5 bases to trimming and J lost 4 bases; unmatched junction nucleotides: 6. CDR3 size: 14 residues. Germline V lookup: CDR1 SGHNT, CDR2 YYREEE (reference sequence). The CDR3 bases are TGTGCCAGCAGGTACAGGGGGCGCGGCACTGAAGCTTTCTTT. Amino acid sequence: CASRYRGRGTEAFF.

The V gene is TRBV27, the J gene TRBJ2-2; TRBD1 aligns across 12 bases. V was clipped by 6 bases and J by 6 bases; unmatched bases: 17. The V gene's germline CDR1 is MNHEY and CDR2 SMNVEV (reference sequence). CDR3 length: 19 amino acids. DNA for the CDR3: TGTGCCAGCAGAAGCCGGGACAGGGGGCTGAGTGGTATTCCCGGGGAGCTGTTTTTT. Its translation is CASRSRDRGLSGIPGELFF.

The V gene is TRBV7-9, the J gene TRBJ2-1; TRBD1 might be the D (7 bases). CDR1 and CDR2 (germline): SEHNR, FQNEAQ (reference sequence). V lost 1 base and J lost 6, with 13 bases in between. The CDR3 length is 15 residues. CDR3 sequence (DNA): TGTGCCAGCAGCTTAGGGGCAGGGGGAGGCAATGAGCAGTTCTTC. Protein sequence: CASSLGAGGGNEQFF.

This clone was seen only a few times. This chain links TRBV6-5 with TRBJ2-2; 10 nucleotides match TRBD1. Unmatched junction bases numbered 9, after V lost 9 bases and J lost 5 bases. This CDR3 comprises 15 residues. Germline V gene lookup returns CDR1 MNHEY and CDR2 SVGAGI. CDR3 nucleotide sequence: TGTGCCAGTGGGGACAGGGGCGACCGTACCGGGGAGCTGTTTTTT. Its protein is CASGDRGDRTGELFF.

The V gene is TRBV18, the J gene TRBJ2-3; perhaps TRBD1 as D (6 bases). The CDR3 extends over 15 amino acids. Germline values: CDR1 KGHSH, CDR2 LQKENI. V dropped 2 bases and J dropped 0 bases, with 9 bases sitting between them. The CDR3 is CASSPRQDSTDTQYF. CDR3 DNA: TGTGCCAGCTCACCAAGACAGGATAGCACAGATACGCAGTATTTT.

V gene TRBV5-4 combines with J gene TRBJ1-1, with D possibly matching TRBD1 (6 bases). The germline V and J ends were trimmed by 5 bases and 0 bases, with 14 bases remaining between them. The germline CDR1 and CDR2 sequences are SGHNT and YYREEE (reference sequence). The CDR3 loop spans 15 amino acids. CDR3 DNA sequence: TGTGCCAGCAGACGGGACACCTTCATGAACACTGAAGCTTTCTTT. This encodes CASRRDTFMNTEAFF.

This chain joins TRBV3-1 (or the pseudogene TRBV3-2) and TRBJ2-3, with 7 bases identical to TRBD2. From germline, CDR1 is LGHDT and CDR2 YNNKEL (reference sequence). This CDR3 has 19 amino acids. After removal of 6 bases from V and 4 bases from J, the junction contained 22 bases not matched to a gene. The CDR3 region has the DNA TGTGCCAGCAGTCCCGTCTTGTTTGCGGGAGAGTCTGTGGCAGATACGCAGTATTTT. Its translation is CASSPVLFAGESVADTQYF.

This rearrangement joins TRBV28 to TRBJ1-5; 7 bases agree with TRBD1. From germline, CDR1 is MDHEN and CDR2 SYDVKM. The CDR3 runs 15 residues. With 5 bases clipped from V and 7 bases from J, the junction kept 11 bases outside the gene matches. The CDR3 sequence is CASSPVGDSGQPQHF. The CDR3 DNA reads as TGTGCCAGCAGTCCAGTTGGGGACAGCGGACAGCCCCAGCATTTT. The variable domain in full, with the rest retrieved from reference TRBV28 and TRBJ1-5, is DVKVTQSSRYLVKRTGEKVFLECVQDMDHENMFWYRQDPGLGLRLIYFSYDVKMKEKGDIPEGYSVSREKKERFSLILESASTNQTSMYLCASSPVGDSGQPQHFGDGTRLSIL.

The rearrangement joins TRBV5-1 to TRBJ2-7, with 7 bases lining up with TRBD1. CDR1 and CDR2 from the germline V gene are SGHRS and YFSETQ. The CDR3 consists of 13 residues. V lost 4 bases to trimming and J lost 1 base; unmatched junction nucleotides: 2. The DNA of the CDR3 is TGCGCCAGCAGCGCGGACAGGTCCTACGAGCAGTACTTC. This gives the protein CASSADRSYEQYF.

This chain connects TRBV19 to TRBJ2-7, with 10 positions matching TRBD1. From germline, CDR1 is LNHDA and CDR2 SQIVND (reference sequence). The V gene end was trimmed by 5 bases and the J gene end by 3 bases; junction bases not matched to a gene: 7. The CDR3 length is 15 residues. The CDR3 region is CASSDPGQGSYEQYF. CDR3 sequence (DNA): TGTGCCAGTAGTGATCCGGGACAGGGGAGCTACGAGCAGTACTTC. The complete variable domain, with remaining parts taken from reference TRBV19 and TRBJ2-7, reads DGGITQSPKYLFRKEGQNVTLSCEQNLNHDAMYWYRQDPGQGLRLIYYSQIVNDFQKGDIAEGYSVSREKKESFPLTVTSAQKNPTAFYLCASSDPGQGSYEQYFGPGTRLTVT.